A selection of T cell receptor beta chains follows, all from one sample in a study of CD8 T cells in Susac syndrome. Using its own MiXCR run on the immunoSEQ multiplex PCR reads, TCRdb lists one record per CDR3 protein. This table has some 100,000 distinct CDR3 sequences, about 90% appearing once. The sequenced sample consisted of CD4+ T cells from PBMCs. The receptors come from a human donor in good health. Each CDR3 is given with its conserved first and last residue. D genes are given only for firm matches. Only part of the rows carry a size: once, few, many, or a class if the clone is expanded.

CDR3: CASSQRTEQYF
DNA: TGCGCCAGCAGTCAAAGGACCGAGCAGTACTTC
V: TRBV23-1
D: .
J: TRBJ2-7
size: once

CDR3: CASSLGLAGSLDEQFF
DNA: TGTGCCAGCAGCCTGGGACTAGCGGGATCTTTGGATGAGCAGTTCTTC
V: TRBV9
D: TRBD2
J: TRBJ2-1
size: .

CDR3: CASSPSGTYEQYF
DNA: TGTGCCAGCAGTCCTAGCGGGACCTACGAGCAGTACTTC
V: TRBV6-6
D: TRBD2
J: TRBJ2-7
size: .

CDR3: CASSQDWPTSGNTIYF
DNA: TGTGCCAGCAGCCAAGATTGGCCAACCTCTGGAAACACCATATATTTT
V: TRBV3-1
D: .
J: TRBJ1-3
size: .

CDR3: CASSDSGGGQPQHF
DNA: TGTGCCAGCAGTGATTCTGGGGGTGGGCAGCCCCAGCATTTT
V: TRBV6-1
D: .
J: TRBJ1-5
size: .

CDR3: CASRRLAGSFNEQFF
DNA: TGTGCCAGCAGGCGACTAGCGGGATCGTTCAATGAGCAGTTCTTC
V: TRBV6-2/TRBV6-3
D: TRBD2
J: TRBJ2-1
size: .

CDR3: CASRLLQNTEAFF
DNA: TGTGCCAGCAGACTCTTACAGAACACTGAAGCTTTCTTT
V: TRBV7-9
D: .
J: TRBJ1-1
size: once

CDR3: CASSDGGLTYEQYF
DNA: TGTGCCAGCAGTGATGGGGGACTCACCTACGAGCAGTACTTC
V: TRBV2
D: .
J: TRBJ2-7
size: .

CDR3: CASSLSMGNTEAFF
DNA: TGTGCCAGCAGTTTATCTATGGGGAACACTGAAGCTTTCTTT
V: TRBV27
D: .
J: TRBJ1-1
size: .

CDR3: CSVETRTGGGSYEQYF
DNA: TGCAGCGTTGAGACAAGGACAGGGGGCGGCTCCTACGAGCAGTACTTC
V: TRBV29-1
D: TRBD1
J: TRBJ2-7
size: .

CDR3: CASSSQGGLGYGYTF
DNA: TGTGCCAGCAGTAGTCAGGGGGGCCTTGGCTATGGCTACACCTTC
V: TRBV7-2
D: TRBD1
J: TRBJ1-2
size: .

CDR3: CSARDGRAAFF
DNA: TGCAGTGCTAGAGATGGGAGGGCGGCTTTCTTT
V: TRBV20-1
D: .
J: TRBJ1-1
size: .

CDR3: CSATSRGPGTQYF
DNA: TGCAGTGCTACCTCTCGGGGGCCCGGTACGCAGTATTTT
V: TRBV20-1
D: .
J: TRBJ2-3
size: .

CDR3: CSARDPARGEMNTEAFF
DNA: TGCAGTGCTAGAGACCCCGCCAGGGGCGAGATGAACACTGAAGCTTTCTTT
V: TRBV20-1
D: .
J: TRBJ1-1
size: .

CDR3: CAKTGSGANVLTF
DNA: TGTGCCAAAACAGGGAGTGGGGCCAACGTCCTGACTTTC
V: TRBV2
D: .
J: TRBJ2-6
size: .

CDR3: CASSYGTGGFNSPLHF
DNA: TGTGCCAGCAGCTACGGGACAGGGGGCTTTAATTCACCCCTCCACTTT
V: TRBV27
D: TRBD1
J: TRBJ1-6
size: .

CDR3: CASSYGDGENIQYF
DNA: TGTGCCAGCAGTTACGGGGACGGAGAAAACATTCAGTACTTC
V: TRBV6-2/TRBV6-3
D: .
J: TRBJ2-4
size: .

CDR3: CASSVTVYSEAFF
DNA: TGTGCCAGCAGTGTGACAGTTTATTCCGAAGCTTTCTTT
V: TRBV27
D: .
J: TRBJ1-1
size: .

CDR3: CASSILAGDTDTQYF
DNA: TGTGCCAGCAGCATACTAGCGGGGGACACAGATACGCAGTATTTT
V: TRBV9
D: TRBD2
J: TRBJ2-3
size: .

CDR3: CASSLLTGANTGELFF
DNA: TGTGCCAGCAGCCTGTTGACGGGGGCGAACACCGGGGAGCTGTTTTTT
V: TRBV5-6
D: .
J: TRBJ2-2
size: .

CDR3: CASSRSGSESNEQFF
DNA: TGTGCCAGCAGCCGTAGCGGGAGTGAGTCCAATGAGCAGTTCTTC
V: TRBV11-3
D: TRBD2
J: TRBJ2-1
size: .

CDR3: CATRQGRLAEAFF
DNA: TGTGCCACGAGACAGGGGCGGTTGGCTGAAGCTTTCTTT
V: TRBV15
D: TRBD1
J: TRBJ1-1
size: .

CDR3: CASSFLSSPGELFF
DNA: TGTGCCAGCAGTTTTTTGAGTTCCCCCGGGGAGCTGTTTTTT
V: TRBV12-3/TRBV12-4
D: .
J: TRBJ2-2
size: .

CDR3: CASSWGRRRDEQYF
DNA: TGTGCCAGCAGTTGGGGACGTCGCAGGGACGAGCAGTACTTC
V: TRBV5-6
D: .
J: TRBJ2-7
size: few

CDR3: CASGLDLTGTKWTEAFF
DNA: TGTGCTAGTGGTTTGGATCTGACAGGGACCAAGTGGACTGAAGCTTTCTTT
V: TRBV12-5
D: TRBD1
J: TRBJ1-1
size: .